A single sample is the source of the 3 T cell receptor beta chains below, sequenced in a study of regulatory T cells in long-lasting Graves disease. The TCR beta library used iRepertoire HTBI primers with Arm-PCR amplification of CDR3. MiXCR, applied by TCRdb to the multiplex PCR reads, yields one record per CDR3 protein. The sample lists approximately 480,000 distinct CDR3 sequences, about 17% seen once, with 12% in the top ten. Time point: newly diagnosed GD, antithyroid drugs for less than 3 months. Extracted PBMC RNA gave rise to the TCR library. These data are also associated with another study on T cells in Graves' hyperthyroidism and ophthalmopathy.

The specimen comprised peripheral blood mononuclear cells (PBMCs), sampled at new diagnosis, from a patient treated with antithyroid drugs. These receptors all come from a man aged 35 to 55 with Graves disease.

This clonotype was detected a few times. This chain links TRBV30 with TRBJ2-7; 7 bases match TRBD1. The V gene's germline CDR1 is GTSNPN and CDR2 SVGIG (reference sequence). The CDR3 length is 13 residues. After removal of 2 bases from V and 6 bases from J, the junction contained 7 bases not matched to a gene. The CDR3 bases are TGTGCCTGGAGTACCTCGACAGGGTCCGAGCAGTACTTC. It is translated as CAWSTSTGSEQYF.

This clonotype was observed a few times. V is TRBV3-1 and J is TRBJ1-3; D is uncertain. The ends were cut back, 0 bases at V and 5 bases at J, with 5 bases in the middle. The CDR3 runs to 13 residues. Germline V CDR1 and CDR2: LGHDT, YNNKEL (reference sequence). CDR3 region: CASSQDARNTIYF. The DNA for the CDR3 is TGTGCCAGCAGCCAAGATGCTAGAAACACCATATATTTT.

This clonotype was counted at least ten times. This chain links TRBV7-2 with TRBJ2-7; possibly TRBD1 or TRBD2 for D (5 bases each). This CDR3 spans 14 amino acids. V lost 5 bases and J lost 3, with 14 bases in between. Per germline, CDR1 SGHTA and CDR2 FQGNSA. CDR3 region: CASSHRGPYYEQYF. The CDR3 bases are TGTGCCAGCAGCCATAGGGGACCGTACTACGAGCAGTACTTC.